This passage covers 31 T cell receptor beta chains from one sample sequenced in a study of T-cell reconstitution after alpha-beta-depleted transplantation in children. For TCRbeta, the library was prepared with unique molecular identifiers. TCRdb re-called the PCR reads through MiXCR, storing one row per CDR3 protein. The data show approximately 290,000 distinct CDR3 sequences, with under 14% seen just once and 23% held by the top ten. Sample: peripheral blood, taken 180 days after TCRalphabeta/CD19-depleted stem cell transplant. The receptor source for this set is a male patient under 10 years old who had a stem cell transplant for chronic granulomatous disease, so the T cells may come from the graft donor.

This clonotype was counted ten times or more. CDR3 protein: CASSEGDRGNYEQYF. DNA for the CDR3: TGTGCCAGCAGCGAAGGGGACAGGGGGAACTACGAGCAGTACTTC. J is TRBJ2-7 and V is TRBV7-8; 11 bases are shared with TRBD1. This CDR3 is 15 amino acids long. Germline loops: CDR1 SGHVS, CDR2 FQNEAQ. V dropped 5 bases and J dropped 3; count of bases not matched to a gene: 6.

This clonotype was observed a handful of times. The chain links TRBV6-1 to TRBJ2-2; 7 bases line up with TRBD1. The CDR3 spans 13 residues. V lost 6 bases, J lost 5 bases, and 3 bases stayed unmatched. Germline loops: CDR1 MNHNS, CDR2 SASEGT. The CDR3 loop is CASRTGSTGELFF. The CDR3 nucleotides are TGTGCCAGCAGGACAGGGAGTACCGGGGAGCTGTTTTTT.

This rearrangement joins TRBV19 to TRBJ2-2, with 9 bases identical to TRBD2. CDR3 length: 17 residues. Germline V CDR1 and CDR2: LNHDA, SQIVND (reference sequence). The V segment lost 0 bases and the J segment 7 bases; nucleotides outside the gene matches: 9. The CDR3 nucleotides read TGTGCCAGTAGTATAGAGACGGCTAGCGGGATTAACGGGGAGCTGTTTTTT. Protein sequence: CASSIETASGINGELFF.

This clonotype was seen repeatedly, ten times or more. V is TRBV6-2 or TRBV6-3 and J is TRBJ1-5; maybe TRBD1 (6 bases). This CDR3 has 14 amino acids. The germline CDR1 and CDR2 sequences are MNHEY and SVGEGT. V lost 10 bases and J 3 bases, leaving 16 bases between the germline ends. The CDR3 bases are TGTGCCACCGGGCAGGACAGCCACAATCAGCCCCAGCATTTT. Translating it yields CATGQDSHNQPQHF.

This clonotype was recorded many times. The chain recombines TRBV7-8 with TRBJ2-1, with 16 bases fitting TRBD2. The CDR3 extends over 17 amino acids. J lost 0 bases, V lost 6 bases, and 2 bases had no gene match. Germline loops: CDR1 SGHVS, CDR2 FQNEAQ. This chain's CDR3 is CASRGTSGRASYNEQFF. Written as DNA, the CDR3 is TGTGCCAGCAGGGGGACTAGCGGGAGGGCCTCCTACAATGAGCAGTTCTTC.

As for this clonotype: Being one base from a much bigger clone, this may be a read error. The CDR3: CSARGTSKLEIQYF. The CDR3, as DNA: TGCAGTGCTAGAGGGACTAGTAAACTGGAGATCCAGTACTTC. V and J are TRBV20-1 and TRBJ2-5; 7 bases map to TRBD2. CDR3 length: 14 residues. Looked up from germline, CDR1 is DFQATT and CDR2 is SNEGSKA (reference sequence).

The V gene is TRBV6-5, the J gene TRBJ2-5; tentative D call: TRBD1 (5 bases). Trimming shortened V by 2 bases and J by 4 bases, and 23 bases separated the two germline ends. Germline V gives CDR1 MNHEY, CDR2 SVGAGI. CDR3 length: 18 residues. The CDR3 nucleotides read TGTGCCAGCAGTTACCAAATCCGCGGCTCGCAGGGTGGAGAGACCCAGTACTTC. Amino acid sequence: CASSYQIRGSQGGETQYF.

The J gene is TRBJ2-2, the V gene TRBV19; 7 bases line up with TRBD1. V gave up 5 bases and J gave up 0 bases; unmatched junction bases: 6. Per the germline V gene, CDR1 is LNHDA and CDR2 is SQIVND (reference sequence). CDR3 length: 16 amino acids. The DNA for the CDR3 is TGTGCCAGTAGTCCCAGAGACAGGGCGAACACCGGGGAGCTGTTTTTT. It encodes CASSPRDRANTGELFF.

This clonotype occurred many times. CDR3 in amino acids: CSEGDLRDTQYF. The CDR3 nucleotides read TGCAGCGAAGGGGACCTTCGAGATACGCAGTATTTT. V usage is TRBV29-1 and J usage is TRBJ2-3; D is perhaps TRBD1 or TRBD2 (5 bases each). The CDR3 totals 12 residues. V lost 7 bases and J 5 bases, leaving 13 bases between the germline ends. Germline V CDR1 and CDR2: SQVTM, ANQGSEA.

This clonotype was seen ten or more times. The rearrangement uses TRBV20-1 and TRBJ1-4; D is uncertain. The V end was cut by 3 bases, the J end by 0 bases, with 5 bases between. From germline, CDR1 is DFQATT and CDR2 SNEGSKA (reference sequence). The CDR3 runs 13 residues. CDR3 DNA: TGCAGTGCTAGGTGGCCAACTAATGAAAAACTGTTTTTT. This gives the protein CSARWPTNEKLFF.

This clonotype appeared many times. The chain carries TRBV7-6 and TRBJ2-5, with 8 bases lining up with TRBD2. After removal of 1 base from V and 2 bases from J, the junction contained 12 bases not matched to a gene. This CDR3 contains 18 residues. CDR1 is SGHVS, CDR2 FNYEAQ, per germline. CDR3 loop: CASSLGSGGIYSQETQYF. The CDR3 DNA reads TGTGCCAGCAGCTTAGGCAGCGGGGGCATATACTCACAAGAGACCCAGTACTTC.

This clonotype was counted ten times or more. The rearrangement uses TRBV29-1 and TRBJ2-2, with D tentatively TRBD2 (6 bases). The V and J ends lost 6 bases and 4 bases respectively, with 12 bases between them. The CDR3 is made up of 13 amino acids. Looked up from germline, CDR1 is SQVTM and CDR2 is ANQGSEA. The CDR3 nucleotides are TGCAGCGTCTTGGTGGGAGGCACCGGGGAGCTGTTTTTT. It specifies CSVLVGGTGELFF.

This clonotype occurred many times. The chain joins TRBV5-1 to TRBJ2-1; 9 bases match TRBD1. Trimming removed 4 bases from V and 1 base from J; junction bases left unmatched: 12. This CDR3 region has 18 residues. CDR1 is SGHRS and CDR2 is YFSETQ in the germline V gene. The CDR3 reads CASSLSPGTGLSYNEQFF. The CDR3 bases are TGCGCCAGCAGCCTTAGTCCCGGGACAGGGTTATCCTACAATGAGCAGTTCTTC.

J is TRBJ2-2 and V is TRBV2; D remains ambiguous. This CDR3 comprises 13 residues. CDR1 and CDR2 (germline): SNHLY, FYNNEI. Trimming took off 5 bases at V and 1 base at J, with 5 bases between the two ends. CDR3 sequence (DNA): TGTGCCAGCAGTTCAAGGAACACCGGGGAGCTGTTTTTT. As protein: CASSSRNTGELFF. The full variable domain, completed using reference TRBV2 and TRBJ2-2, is EPEVTQTPSHQVTQMGQEVILRCVPISNHLYFYWYRQILGQKVEFLVSFYNNEISEKSEIFDDQFSVERPDGSNFTLKIRSTKLEDSAMYFCASSSRNTGELFFGEGSRLTVL.

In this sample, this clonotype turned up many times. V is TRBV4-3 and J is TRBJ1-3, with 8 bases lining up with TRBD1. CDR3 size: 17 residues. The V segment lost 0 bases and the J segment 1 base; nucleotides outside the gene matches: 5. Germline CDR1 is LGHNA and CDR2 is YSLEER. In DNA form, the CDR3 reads TGCGCCAGCAGCCAAGATTTGAGACAGGGGTCTGGAAACACCATATATTTT. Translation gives CASSQDLRQGSGNTIYF.

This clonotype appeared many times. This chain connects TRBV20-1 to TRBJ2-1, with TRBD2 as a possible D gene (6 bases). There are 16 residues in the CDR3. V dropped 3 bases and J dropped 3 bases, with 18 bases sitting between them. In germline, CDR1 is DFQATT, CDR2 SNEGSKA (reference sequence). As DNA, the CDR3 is TGCAGTGCTAGTCCCTCTCCGGGAGACCGCTACAATGAGCAGTTCTTC. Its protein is CSASPSPGDRYNEQFF.

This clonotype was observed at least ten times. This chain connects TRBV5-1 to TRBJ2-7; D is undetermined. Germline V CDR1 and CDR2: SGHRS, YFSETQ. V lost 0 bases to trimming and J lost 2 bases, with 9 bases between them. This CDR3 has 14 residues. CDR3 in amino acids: CASSLEYGAYEQYF. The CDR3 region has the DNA TGCGCCAGCAGCTTGGAGTACGGTGCCTACGAGCAGTACTTC.

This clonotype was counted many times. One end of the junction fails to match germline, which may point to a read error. The CDR3 here is CASSPSAGASSEQYF. The CDR3 DNA is TGTGCCAGCAGCCCGTCGGCGGGAGCCTCCTCCGAGCAGTACTTC. The V and J genes are TRBV12-3 or TRBV12-4 and TRBJ2-7, with TRBD2 matching over 7 bases. The CDR3 runs to 15 residues.

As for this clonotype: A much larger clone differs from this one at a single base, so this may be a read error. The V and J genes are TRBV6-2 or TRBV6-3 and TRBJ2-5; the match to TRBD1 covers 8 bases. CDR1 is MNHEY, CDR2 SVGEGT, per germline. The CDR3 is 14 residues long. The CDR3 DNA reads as TGTGCCAGCAGTTACGGGACAGGTCTCGAGATCCAGTACTTC. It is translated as CASSYGTGLEIQYF.

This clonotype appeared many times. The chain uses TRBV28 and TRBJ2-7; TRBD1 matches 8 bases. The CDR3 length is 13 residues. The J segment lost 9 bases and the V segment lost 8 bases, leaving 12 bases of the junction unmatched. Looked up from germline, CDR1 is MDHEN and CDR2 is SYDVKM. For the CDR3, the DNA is TGTGCCAGCGGGGACAGGCCTAGATTGGGGCAGTACTTC. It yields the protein CASGDRPRLGQYF.

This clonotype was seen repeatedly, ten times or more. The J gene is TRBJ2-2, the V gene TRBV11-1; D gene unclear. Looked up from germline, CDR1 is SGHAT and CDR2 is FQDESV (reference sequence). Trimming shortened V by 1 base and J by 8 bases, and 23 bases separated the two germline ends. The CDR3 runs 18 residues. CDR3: CASSLEEFGTTTEGELFF. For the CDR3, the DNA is TGTGCCAGCAGCTTAGAGGAGTTTGGAACAACTACCGAGGGGGAGCTGTTTTTT.

CDR3 amino acids: CASSFGGSADTQYF. The CDR3 DNA follows: TGCGCCAGCAGCTTTGGGGGATCGGCAGATACGCAGTATTTT. V is TRBV5-1 and J is TRBJ2-3; either TRBD1 or TRBD2 may supply D (5 bases each). Germline V gene lookup returns CDR1 SGHRS and CDR2 YFSETQ. Trimming shortened V by 2 bases and J by 4 bases, and 11 bases separated the two germline ends. This CDR3 has 14 amino acids.

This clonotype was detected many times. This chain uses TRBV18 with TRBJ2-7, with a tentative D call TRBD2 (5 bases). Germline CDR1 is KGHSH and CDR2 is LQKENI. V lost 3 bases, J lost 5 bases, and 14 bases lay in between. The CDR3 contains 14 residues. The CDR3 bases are TGTGCCAGCTCACCCGGACTCTTTAATAACGAGCAGTACTTC. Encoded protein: CASSPGLFNNEQYF.

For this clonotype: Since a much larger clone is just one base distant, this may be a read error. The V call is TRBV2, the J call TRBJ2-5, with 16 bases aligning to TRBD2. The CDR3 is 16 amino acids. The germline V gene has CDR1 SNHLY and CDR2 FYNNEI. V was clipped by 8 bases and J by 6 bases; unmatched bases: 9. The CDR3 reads CASGAGLAGGPKTQYF. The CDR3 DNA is TGTGCCAGCGGGGCGGGACTAGCGGGAGGGCCGAAGACCCAGTACTTC.

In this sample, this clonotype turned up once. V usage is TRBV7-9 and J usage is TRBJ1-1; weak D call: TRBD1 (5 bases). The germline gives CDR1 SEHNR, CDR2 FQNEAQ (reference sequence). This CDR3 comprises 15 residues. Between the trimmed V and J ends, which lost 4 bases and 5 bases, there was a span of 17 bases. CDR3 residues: CASSSTSRGRTEAFF. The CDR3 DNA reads TGTGCCAGCAGCTCCACCTCGCGGGGGAGGACTGAAGCTTTCTTT.

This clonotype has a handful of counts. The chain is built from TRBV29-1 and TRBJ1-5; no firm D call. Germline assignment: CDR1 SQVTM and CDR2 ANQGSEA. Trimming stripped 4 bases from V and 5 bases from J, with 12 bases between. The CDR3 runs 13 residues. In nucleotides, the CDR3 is TGCAGCGTTGCCCTTGGTACGGATCAGCCCCAGCATTTT. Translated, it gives CSVALGTDQPQHF.

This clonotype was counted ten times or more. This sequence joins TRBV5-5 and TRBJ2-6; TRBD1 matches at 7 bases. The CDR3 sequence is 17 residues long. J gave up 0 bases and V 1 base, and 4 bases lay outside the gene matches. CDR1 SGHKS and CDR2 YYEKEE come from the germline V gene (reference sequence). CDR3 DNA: TGTGCCAGCAGCTTGACAGGGGCTATCTCTGGGGCCAACGTCCTGACTTTC. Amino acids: CASSLTGAISGANVLTF.

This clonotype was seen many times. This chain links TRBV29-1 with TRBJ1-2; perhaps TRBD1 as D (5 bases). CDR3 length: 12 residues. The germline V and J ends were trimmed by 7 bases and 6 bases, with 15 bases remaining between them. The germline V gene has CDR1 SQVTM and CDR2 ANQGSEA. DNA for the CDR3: TGCAGCGCCCGTGGGGGGGTCAATGGCTACACCTTC. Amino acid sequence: CSARGGVNGYTF.

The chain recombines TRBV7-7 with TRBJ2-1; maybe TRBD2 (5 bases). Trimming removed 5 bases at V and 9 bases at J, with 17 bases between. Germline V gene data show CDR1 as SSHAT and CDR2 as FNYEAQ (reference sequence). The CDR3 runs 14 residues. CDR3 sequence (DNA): TGTGCCAGCAGCCGATTTAGAGCTAGCAGTGAGCAGTTCTTC. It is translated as CASSRFRASSEQFF.

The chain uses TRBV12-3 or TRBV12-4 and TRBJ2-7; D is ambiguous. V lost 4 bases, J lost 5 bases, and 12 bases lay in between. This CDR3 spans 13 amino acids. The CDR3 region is CASSSWDWNEQYF. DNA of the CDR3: TGTGCCAGCAGTTCGTGGGATTGGAACGAGCAGTACTTC.

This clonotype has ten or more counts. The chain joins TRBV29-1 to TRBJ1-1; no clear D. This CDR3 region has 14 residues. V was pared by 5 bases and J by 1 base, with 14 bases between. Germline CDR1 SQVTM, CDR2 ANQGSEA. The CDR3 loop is CSVYVTDSNTEAFF. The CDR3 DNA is TGCAGCGTTTACGTAACTGATTCGAACACTGAAGCTTTCTTT.